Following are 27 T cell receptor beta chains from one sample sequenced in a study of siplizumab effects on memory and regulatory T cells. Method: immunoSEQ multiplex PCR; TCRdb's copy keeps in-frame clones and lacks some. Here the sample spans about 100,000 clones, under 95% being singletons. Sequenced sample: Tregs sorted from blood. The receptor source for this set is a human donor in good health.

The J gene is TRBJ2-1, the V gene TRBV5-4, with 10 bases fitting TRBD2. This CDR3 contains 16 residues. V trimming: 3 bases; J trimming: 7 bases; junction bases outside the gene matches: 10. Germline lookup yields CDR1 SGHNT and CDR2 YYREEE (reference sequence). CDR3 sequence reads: CASSSKIGTSANEQFF. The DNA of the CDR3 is TGTGCCAGCAGCTCCAAAATAGGGACTAGCGCGAATGAGCAGTTCTTC.

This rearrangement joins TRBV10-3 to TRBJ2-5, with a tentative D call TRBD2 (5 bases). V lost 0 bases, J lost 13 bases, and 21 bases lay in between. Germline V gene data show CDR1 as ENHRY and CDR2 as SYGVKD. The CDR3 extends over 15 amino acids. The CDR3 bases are TGTGCCATCAGTGAGTCGAAAGTTCGACACCCGGAGGTGTACTTC. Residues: CAISESKVRHPEVYF.

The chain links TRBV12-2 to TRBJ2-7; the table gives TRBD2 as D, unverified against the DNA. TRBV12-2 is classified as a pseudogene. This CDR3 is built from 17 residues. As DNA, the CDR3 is TGTGCAAGTCGCTTAGCTTCGCGGACTAGCGGTTCCTACGAGCAGTACTTC. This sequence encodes CASRLASRTSGSYEQYF.

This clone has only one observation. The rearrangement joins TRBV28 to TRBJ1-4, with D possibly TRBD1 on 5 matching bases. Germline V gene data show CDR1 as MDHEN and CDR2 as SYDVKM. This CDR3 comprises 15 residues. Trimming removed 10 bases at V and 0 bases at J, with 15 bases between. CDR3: CATSAGGSTNEKLFF. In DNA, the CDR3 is TGTGCCACCTCGGCGGGGGGGTCAACTAATGAAAAACTGTTTTTT.

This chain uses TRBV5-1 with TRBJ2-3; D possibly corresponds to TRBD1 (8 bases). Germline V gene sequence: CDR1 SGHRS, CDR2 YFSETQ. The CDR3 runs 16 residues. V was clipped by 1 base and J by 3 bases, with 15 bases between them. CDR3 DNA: TGCGCCAGCAGCTTGTCGGGAGGACAGGGTACAGATACGCAGTATTTT. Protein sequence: CASSLSGGQGTDTQYF.

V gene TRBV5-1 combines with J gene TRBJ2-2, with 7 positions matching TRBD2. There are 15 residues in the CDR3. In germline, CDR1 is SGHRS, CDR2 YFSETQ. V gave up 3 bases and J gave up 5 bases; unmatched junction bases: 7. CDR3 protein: CASSSGAGYTGELFF. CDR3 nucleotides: TGCGCCAGCAGCTCGGGAGCGGGGTATACCGGGGAGCTGTTTTTT.

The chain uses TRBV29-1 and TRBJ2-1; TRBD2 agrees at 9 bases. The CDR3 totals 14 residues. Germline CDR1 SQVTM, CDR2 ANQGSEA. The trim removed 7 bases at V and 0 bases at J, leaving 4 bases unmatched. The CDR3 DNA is TGCAGCGCCGTTAGCGGGAGCTCCTACAATGAGCAGTTCTTC. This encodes CSAVSGSSYNEQFF.

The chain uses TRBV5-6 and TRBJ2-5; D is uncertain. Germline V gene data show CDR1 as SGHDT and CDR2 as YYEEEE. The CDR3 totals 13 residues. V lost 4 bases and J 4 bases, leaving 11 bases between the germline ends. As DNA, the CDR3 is TGTGCCAGCAGCAAACCCCCCCCAGAGACCCAGTACTTC. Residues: CASSKPPPETQYF.

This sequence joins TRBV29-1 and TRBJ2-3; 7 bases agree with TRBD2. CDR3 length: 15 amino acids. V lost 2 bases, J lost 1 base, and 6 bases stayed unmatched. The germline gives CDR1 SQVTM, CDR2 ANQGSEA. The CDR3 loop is CSVELAGVGTDTQYF. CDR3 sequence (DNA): TGCAGCGTTGAATTGGCGGGAGTTGGCACAGATACGCAGTATTTT.

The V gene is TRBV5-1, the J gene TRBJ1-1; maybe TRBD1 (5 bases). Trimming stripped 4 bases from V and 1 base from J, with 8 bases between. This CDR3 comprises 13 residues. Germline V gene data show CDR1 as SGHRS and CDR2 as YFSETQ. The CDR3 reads CASSLQGNTEAFF. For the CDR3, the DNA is TGCGCCAGCAGCCTTCAGGGGAACACTGAAGCTTTCTTT.

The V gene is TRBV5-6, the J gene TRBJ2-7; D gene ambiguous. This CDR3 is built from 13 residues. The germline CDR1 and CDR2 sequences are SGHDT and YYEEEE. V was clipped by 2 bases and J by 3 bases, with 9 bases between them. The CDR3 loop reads CASSLLQHYEQYF. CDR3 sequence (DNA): TGTGCCAGCAGCTTACTGCAACACTACGAGCAGTACTTC.

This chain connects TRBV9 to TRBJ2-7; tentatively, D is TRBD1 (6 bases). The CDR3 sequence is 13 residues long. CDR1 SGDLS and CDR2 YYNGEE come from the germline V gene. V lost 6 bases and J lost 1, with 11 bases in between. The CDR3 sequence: CASNRAGSYEQYF. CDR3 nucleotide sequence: TGTGCCAGCAACAGGGCGGGTTCCTACGAGCAGTACTTC.

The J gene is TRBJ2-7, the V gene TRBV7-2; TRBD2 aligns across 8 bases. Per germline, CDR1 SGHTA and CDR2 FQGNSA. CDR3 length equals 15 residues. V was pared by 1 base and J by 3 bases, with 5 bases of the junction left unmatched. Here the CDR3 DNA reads TGTGCCAGCAGCTTAGACGGGAGGGCTTTCTACGAGCAGTACTTC. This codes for CASSLDGRAFYEQYF.

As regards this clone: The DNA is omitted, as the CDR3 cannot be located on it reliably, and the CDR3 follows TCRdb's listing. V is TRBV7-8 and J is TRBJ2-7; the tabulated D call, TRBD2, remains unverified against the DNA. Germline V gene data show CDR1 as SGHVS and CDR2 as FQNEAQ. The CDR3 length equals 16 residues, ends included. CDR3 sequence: CASSSQYFGGHYEQYF.

CDR3 in DNA: TGTGCCAGCTCAAATCCTACGGGACAGGGTTACTCTGGAAACACCATATATTTT. Translated, it gives CASSNPTGQGYSGNTIYF. This chain uses TRBV18 with TRBJ1-3; 9 bases align to TRBD1. V shed 5 bases and J 0 bases; nucleotides not matched to a gene: 11. The CDR3 runs to 18 residues. Germline V gene data show CDR1 as KGHSH and CDR2 as LQKENI.

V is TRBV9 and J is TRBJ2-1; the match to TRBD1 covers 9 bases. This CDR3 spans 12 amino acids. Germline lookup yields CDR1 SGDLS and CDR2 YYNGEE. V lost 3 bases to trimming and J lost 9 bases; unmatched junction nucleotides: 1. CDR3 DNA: TGTGCCAGCAGCGGGGACAGGGCTGAGCAGTTCTTC. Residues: CASSGDRAEQFF.

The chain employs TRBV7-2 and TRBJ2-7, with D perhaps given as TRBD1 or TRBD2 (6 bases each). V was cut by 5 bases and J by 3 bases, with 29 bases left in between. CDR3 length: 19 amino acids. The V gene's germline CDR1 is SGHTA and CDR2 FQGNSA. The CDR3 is CASSLRTRGTGAIHYEQYF. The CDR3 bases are TGTGCCAGCAGCCTTCGAACCCGAGGTACGGGGGCGATTCACTACGAGCAGTACTTC.

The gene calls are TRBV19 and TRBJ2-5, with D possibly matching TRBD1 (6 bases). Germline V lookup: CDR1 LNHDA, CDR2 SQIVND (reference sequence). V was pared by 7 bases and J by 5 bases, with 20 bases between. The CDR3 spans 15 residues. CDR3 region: CASTRTRDTRETQYF. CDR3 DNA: TGTGCCAGTACCCGAACACGGGACACCCGGGAGACCCAGTACTTC.

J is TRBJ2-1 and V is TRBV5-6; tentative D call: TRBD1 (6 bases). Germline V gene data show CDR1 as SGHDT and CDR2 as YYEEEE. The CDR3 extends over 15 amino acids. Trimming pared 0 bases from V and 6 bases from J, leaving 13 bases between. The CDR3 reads CASSLGQDSLNEQFF. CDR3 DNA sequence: TGTGCCAGCAGCTTGGGACAGGACTCTCTCAATGAGCAGTTCTTC.

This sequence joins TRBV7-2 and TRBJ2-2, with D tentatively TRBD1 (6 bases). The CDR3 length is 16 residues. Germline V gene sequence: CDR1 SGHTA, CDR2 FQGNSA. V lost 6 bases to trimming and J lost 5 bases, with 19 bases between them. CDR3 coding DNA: TGTGCCAGCAGACGAGGGGGAGTCCGGTGGACCGGGGAGCTGTTTTTT. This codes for CASRRGGVRWTGELFF. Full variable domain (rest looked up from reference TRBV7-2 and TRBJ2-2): GAGVSQSPSNKVTEKGKDVELRCDPISGHTALYWYRQSLGQGLEFLIYFQGNSAPDKSGLPSDRFSAERTGGSVSTLTIQRTQQEDSAVYLCASRRGGVRWTGELFFGEGSRLTVL.

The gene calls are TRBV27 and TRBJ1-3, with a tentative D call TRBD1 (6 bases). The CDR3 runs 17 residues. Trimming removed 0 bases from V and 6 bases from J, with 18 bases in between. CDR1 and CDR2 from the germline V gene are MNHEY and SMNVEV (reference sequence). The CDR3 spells CASSLSIPTGLLNTIYF. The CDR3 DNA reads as TGTGCCAGCAGTTTATCCATCCCCACAGGGTTGCTAAACACCATATATTTT.

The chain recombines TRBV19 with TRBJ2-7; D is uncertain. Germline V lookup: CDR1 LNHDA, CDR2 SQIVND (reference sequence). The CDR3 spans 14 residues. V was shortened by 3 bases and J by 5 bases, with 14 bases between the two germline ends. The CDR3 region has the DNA TGTGCCAGTAGTATCGGGTACAAATCCAACGAGCAGTACTTC. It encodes CASSIGYKSNEQYF.

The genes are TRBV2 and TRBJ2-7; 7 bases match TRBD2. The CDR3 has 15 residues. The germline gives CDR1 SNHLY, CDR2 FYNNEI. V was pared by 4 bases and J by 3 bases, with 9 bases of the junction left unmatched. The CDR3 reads CASSGREALNYEQYF. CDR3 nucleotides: TGTGCCAGCAGTGGCCGGGAGGCCCTAAACTACGAGCAGTACTTC.

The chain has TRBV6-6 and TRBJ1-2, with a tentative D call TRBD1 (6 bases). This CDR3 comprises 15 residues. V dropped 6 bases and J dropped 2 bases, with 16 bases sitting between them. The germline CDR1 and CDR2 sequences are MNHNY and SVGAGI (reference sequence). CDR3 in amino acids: CASSYGQRFNYGYTF. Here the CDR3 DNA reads TGTGCCAGCAGCTACGGACAGCGCTTCAACTATGGCTACACCTTC.

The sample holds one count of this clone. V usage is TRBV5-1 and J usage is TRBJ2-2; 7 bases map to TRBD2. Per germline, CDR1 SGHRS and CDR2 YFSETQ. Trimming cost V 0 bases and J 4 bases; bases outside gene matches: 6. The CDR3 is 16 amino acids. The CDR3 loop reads CASSLAGGSVTGELFF. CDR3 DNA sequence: TGCGCCAGCAGCTTGGCGGGCGGGAGCGTCACCGGGGAGCTGTTTTTT.

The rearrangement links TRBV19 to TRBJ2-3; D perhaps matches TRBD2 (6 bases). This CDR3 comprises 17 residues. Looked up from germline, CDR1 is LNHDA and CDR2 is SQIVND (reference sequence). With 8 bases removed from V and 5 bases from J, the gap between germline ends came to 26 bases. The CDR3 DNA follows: TGTGCCAGTGCGGCGGGGCGAACCAGCTTCGTTGTAGATACGCAGTATTTT. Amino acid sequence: CASAAGRTSFVVDTQYF. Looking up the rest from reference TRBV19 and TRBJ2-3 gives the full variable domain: DGGITQSPKYLFRKEGQNVTLSCEQNLNHDAMYWYRQDPGQGLRLIYYSQIVNDFQKGDIAEGYSVSREKKESFPLTVTSAQKNPTAFYLCASAAGRTSFVVDTQYFGPGTRLTVL.

The CDR3 protein is CASSLDRSLYF. DNA for the CDR3: TGTGCCAGCAGCTTGGACAGGAGCCTATACTTC. The genes are TRBV5-6 and TRBJ2-5; TRBD1 might be the D (5 bases). CDR3 length equals 11 residues. V gave up 0 bases and J gave up 14 bases, with 11 bases separating them. From germline, CDR1 is SGHDT and CDR2 YYEEEE. Full variable domain (missing parts from reference TRBV5-6 and TRBJ2-5): DAGVTQSPTHLIKTRGQQVTLRCSPKSGHDTVSWYQQALGQGPQFIFQYYEEEERQRGNFPDRFSGHQFPNYSSELNVNALLLGDSALYLCASSLDRSLYFGPGTRLLVL.